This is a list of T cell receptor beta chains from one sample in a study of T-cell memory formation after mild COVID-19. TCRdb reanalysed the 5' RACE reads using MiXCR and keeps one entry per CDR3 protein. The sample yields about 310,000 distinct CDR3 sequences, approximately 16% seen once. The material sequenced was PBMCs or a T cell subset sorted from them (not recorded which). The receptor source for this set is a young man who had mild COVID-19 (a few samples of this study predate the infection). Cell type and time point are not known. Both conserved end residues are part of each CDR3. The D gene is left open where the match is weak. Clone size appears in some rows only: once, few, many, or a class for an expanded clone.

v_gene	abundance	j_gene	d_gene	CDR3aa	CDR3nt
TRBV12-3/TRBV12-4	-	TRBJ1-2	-	CASRDVGYGYTF	TGTGCCAGTAGGGACGTCGGCTATGGCTACACCTTC
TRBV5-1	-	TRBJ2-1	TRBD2	CASSLAGTSYDEQFF	TGCGCCAGCAGCTTGGCCGGGACTAGCTACGATGAGCAGTTCTTC
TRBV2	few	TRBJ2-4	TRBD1	CASSPDRRRDIQYF	TGTGCCAGCAGTCCGGACAGGCGTCGGGACATTCAGTACTTC
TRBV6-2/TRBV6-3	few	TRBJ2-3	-	CASSYLLTDTQYF	TGTGCCAGCAGTTACCTTTTGACAGATACGCAGTATTTT
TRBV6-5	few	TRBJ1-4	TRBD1	CASSPRGLTNEKLFF	TGTGCCAGCAGTCCTAGGGGGCTAACTAATGAAAAACTGTTTTTT
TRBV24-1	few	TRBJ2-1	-	CATSAETSYNEQFF	TGTGCCACCAGTGCCGAGACTTCCTACAATGAGCAGTTCTTC
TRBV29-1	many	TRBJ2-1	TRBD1	CSVEDWGQYNEQFF	TGCAGCGTTGAAGATTGGGGACAGTACAATGAGCAGTTCTTC
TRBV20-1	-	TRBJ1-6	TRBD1	CSANPGQGISPLHF	TGCAGTGCAAACCCGGGACAGGGTATTTCACCCCTCCACTTT
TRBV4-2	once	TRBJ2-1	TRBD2	CASSPTGLAQFF	TGTGCCAGCAGCCCAACGGGACTAGCTCAGTTCTTC
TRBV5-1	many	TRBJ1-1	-	CASSLAGTTGTEAFF	TGCGCCAGCAGCTTAGCCGGGACTACCGGCACTGAAGCTTTCTTT
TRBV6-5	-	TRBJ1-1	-	CATSFRNTEAFF	TGTGCCACCTCCTTCCGGAACACTGAAGCTTTCTTT
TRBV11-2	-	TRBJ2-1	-	CASSFPGSGHSYNEQFF	TGTGCCAGCAGCTTCCCGGGTAGCGGCCACTCCTACAATGAGCAGTTCTTC
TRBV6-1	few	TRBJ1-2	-	CASSEVTGTVGYTF	TGTGCCAGCAGTGAAGTTACCGGGACGGTCGGCTACACCTTC
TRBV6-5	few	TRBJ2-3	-	CASSRNADMADTQYF	TGTGCCAGCAGTAGGAACGCGGACATGGCAGATACGCAGTATTTT
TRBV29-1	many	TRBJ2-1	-	CSVEVQGEQFF	TGCAGCGTTGAAGTCCAGGGGGAGCAGTTCTTC
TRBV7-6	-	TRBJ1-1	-	CASSPERGTEAFF	TGTGCCAGCAGCCCGGAAAGGGGCACTGAAGCTTTCTTT
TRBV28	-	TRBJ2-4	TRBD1	CASEGQTKNIQYF	TGTGCCAGCGAGGGACAGACCAAAAACATTCAGTACTTC
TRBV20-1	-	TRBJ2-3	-	CSAIRGSSTDTQYF	TGCAGTGCTATACGAGGCTCTAGCACAGATACGCAGTATTTT
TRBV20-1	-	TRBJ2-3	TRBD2	CSASFGGAPTPIF	TGCAGTGCTAGTTTCGGGGGGGCCCCAACCCCGATCTTT
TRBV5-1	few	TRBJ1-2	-	CASSPRKGYGYTF	TGCGCCAGCAGCCCCCGGAAGGGCTATGGCTACACCTTC
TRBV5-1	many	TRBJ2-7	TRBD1	CASSRTGGQYEQYF	TGCGCCAGCAGTAGGACAGGGGGCCAGTACGAGCAGTACTTC
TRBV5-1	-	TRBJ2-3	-	CASSKTSAADTQYF	TGCGCCAGCAGCAAAACTAGTGCGGCAGATACGCAGTATTTT
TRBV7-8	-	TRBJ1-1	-	CASSLAGVNVLNTEAFF	TGTGCCAGCAGCTTAGCTGGTGTGAATGTCCTGAACACTGAAGCTTTCTTT
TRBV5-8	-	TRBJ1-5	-	CASSIGPQPQHF	TGTGCCAGCAGCATCGGGCCTCAGCCCCAGCATTTT
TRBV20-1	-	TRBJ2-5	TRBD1	CSAFRTGQETQYF	TGCAGTGCCTTTCGGACAGGGCAAGAGACCCAGTACTTC
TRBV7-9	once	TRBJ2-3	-	CASSLAGSPDTQYF	TGTGCCAGCAGCTTAGCCGGTTCCCCAGATACGCAGTATTTT
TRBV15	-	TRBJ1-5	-	CATSNGEEWSNQPQHF	TGTGCCACCAGCAATGGGGAAGAGTGGAGCAATCAGCCCCAGCATTTT